This T cell receptor (beta chain) was recovered during a study of technical replicates of blood from a few donors. Method: immunoSEQ multiplex PCR; TCRdb's copy keeps in-frame clones and lacks some. Of over 50,000 clones in the sample, more than 75% were seen once. Germline CDR1 is SGDLS and CDR2 is YYNGEE. This CDR3 region has 15 residues. The trim removed 2 bases at V and 7 bases at J, leaving 4 bases unmatched. Sequencing input: PBMCs. This clonotype was obtained from a human donor in good health. Some clones in this sample may be carry-over from other donors' samples. V is TRBV9 and J is TRBJ2-1; 12 positions match TRBD1. CDR3 amino acids: CASSVAGQGANEQFF. In nucleotides, the CDR3 is TGTGCCAGCAGCGTGGCGGGACAGGGGGCGAATGAGCAGTTCTTC.